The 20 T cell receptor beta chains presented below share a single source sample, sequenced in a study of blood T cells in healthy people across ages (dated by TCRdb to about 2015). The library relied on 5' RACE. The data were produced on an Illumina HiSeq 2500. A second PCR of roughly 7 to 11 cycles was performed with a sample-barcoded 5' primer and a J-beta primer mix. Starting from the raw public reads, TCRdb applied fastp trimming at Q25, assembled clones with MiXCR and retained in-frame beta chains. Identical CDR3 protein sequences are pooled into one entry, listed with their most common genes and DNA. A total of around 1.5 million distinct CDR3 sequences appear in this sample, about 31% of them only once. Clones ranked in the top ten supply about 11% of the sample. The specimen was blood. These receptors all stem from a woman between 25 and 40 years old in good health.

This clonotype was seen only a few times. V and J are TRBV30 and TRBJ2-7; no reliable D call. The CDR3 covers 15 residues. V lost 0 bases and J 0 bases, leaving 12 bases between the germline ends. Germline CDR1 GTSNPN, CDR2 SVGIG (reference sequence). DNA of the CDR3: TGTGCCTGGAGTGTCGGGCCGATCGGCTCCTACGAGCAGTACTTC. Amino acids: CAWSVGPIGSYEQYF.

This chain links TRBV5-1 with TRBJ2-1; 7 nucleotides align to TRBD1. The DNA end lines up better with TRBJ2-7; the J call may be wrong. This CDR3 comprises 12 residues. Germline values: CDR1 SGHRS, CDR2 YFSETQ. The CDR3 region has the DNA TGCGCCAGCAGGTTAGGGGGCAATGAGCAGTACTTC. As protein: CASRLGGNEQYF.

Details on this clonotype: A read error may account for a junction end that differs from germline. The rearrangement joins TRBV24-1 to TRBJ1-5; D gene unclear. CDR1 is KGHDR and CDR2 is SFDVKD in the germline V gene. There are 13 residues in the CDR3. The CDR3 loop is CATSVMGNRPQHF. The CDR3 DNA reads TGTGCCACCAGTGTTATGGGGAATCGGCCCCAGCATTTT.

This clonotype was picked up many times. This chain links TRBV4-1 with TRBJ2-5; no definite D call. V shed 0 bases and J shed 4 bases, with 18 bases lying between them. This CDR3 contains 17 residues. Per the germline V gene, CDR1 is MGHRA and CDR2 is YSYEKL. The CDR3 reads CASSQEDGFPSGETQYF. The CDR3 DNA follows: TGCGCCAGCAGCCAAGAAGATGGATTTCCCTCGGGAGAGACCCAGTACTTC.

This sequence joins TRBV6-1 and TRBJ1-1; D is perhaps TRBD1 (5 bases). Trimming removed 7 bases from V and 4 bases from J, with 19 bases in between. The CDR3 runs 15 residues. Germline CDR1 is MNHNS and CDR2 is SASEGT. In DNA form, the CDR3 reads TGTGCCAGCACCCGATGGGGGTACGACGGCACTGAAGCTTTCTTT. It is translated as CASTRWGYDGTEAFF.

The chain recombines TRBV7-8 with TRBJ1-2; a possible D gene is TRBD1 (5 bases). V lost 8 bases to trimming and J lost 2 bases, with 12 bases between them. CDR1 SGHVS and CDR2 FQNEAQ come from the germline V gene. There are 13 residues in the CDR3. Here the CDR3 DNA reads TGTGCCAGCGCGTTGGGGGGAAACTATGGCTACACCTTC. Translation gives CASALGGNYGYTF.

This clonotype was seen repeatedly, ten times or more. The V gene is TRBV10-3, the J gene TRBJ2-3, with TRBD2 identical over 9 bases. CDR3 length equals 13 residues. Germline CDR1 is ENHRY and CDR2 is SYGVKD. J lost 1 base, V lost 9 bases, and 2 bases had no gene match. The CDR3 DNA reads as TGTGCCATACAGCGGGAGGGCACAGATACGCAGTATTTT. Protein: CAIQREGTDTQYF.

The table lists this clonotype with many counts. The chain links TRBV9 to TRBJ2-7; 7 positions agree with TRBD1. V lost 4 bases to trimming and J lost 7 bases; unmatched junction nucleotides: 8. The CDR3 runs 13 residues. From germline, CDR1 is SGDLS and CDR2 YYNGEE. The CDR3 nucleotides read TGTGCCAGCAGCTTCGACAGGGTGGGGGAGCAGTACTTC. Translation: CASSFDRVGEQYF.

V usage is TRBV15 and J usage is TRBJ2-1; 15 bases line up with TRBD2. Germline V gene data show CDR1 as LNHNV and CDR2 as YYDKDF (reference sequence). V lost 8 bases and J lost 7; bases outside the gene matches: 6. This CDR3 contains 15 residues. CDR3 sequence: CATGGTSGRYNEQFF. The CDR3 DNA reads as TGTGCCACCGGAGGGACTAGCGGGAGGTATAATGAGCAGTTCTTC.

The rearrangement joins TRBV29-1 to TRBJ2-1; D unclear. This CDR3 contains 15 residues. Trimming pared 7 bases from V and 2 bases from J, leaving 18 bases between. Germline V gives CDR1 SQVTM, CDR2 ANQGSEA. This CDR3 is CSAVDPLTPYNEQFF. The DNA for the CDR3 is TGCAGCGCCGTGGACCCTTTAACCCCCTACAATGAGCAGTTCTTC.

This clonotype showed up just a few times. CDR3 in DNA: TGTGCCAGCAGCCAGACAGGGGGCTACCATAGCAATCAGCCCCAGCATTTT. As protein: CASSQTGGYHSNQPQHF. The chain employs TRBV3-1 and TRBJ1-5; the match to TRBD1 covers 10 bases. Per germline, CDR1 LGHDT and CDR2 YNNKEL (reference sequence). This CDR3 comprises 17 residues. The junction had 5 bases not matched to a gene; V was cut back by 3 bases and J by 0 bases.

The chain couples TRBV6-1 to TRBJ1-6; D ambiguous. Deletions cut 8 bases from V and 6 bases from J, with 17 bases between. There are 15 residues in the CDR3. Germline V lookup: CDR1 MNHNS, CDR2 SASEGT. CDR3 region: CASDAGLGSNSPLHF. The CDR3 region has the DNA TGTGCCAGCGATGCGGGCCTCGGAAGTAATTCACCCCTCCACTTT.

This chain's CDR3 is CASSANGLNTEAFF. In nucleotides, the CDR3 is TGTGCCAGCAGTGCAAACGGACTGAACACTGAAGCTTTCTTT. This chain connects TRBV6-1 to TRBJ1-1; unclear D gene. Trimming shortened V by 4 bases and J by 0 bases, and 9 bases separated the two germline ends. This CDR3 has 14 amino acids. The germline V gene encodes CDR1 MNHNS and CDR2 SASEGT.

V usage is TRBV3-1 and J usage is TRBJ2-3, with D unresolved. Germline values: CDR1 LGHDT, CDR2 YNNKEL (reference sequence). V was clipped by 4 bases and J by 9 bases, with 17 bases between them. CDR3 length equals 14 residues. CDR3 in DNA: TGTGCCAGCAGCCCAAATCTAGGAACAATCACGCAGTATTTT. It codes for CASSPNLGTITQYF.

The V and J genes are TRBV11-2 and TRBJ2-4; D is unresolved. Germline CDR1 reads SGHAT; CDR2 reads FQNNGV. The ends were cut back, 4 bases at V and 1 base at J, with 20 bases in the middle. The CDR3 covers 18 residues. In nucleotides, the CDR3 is TGTGCCAGCAGCTCAATTCTACACGGAGTTCGGGCCAAAAACATTCAGTACTTC. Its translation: CASSSILHGVRAKNIQYF.

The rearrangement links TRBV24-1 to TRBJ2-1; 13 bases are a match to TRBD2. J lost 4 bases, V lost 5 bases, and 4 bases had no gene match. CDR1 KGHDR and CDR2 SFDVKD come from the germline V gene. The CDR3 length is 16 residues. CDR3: CATSGLTSGRYNEQFF. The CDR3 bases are TGTGCCACCAGTGGCCTGACTAGCGGGAGGTACAATGAGCAGTTCTTC.

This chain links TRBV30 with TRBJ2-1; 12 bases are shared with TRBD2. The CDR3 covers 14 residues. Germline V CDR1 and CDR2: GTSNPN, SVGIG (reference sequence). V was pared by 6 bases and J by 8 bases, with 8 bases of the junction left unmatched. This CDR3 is CACPRLAGVHEQFF. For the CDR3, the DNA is TGTGCCTGCCCGAGACTAGCGGGAGTCCATGAGCAGTTCTTC.

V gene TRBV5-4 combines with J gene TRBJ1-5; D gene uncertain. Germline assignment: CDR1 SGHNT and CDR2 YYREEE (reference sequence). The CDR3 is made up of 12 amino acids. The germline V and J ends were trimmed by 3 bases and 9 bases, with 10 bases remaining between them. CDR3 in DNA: TGTGCCAGCAGCTACCTGACGGGGCCCCAGCATTTT. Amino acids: CASSYLTGPQHF.

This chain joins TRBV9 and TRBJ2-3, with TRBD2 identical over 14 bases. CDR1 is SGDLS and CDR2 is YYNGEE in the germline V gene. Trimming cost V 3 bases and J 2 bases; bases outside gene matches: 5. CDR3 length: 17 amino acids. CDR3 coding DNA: TGTGCCAGCAGCGGGACTAGCGGGGGGAAGCTCACAGATACGCAGTATTTT. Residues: CASSGTSGGKLTDTQYF.

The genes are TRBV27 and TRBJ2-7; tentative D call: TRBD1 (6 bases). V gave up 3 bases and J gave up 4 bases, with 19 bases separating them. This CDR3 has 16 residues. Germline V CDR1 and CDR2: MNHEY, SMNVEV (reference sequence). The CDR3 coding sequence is TGTGCCAGCAGTTTCTCCGGGACAACTCTCTTTTACGAGCAGTACTTC. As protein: CASSFSGTTLFYEQYF.